This T cell receptor beta chain was captured in a study of T cell changes during pregnancy in multiple sclerosis. Repertoires were generated with immunoSEQ multiplex PCR, while TCRdb's copy carries only in-frame clones and drops some. The data hold tens of thousands of clones, with 90% to 95% observed a single time. This clone was found a few times. The CDR3 length is 14 residues. Germline lookup yields CDR1 SGHTA and CDR2 FQGNSA. V lost 1 base to trimming and J lost 9 bases; unmatched junction nucleotides: 4. This TCR was sampled from a female donor with multiple sclerosis, enrolled in a pregnancy study. The sequenced sample was CD4+ T cells from peripheral blood mononuclear cells, obtained before pregnancy. This chain uses TRBV7-2 with TRBJ2-1; 9 bases fit TRBD1. CDR3 region: CASSLGGQGVEQFF. CDR3 nucleotide sequence: TGTGCCAGCAGCTTAGGGGGACAGGGAGTTGAGCAGTTCTTC. Drawing the rest from reference TRBV7-2 and TRBJ2-1, the complete variable domain is GAGVSQSPSNKVTEKGKDVELRCDPISGHTALYWYRQSLGQGLEFLIYFQGNSAPDKSGLPSDRFSAERTGGSVSTLTIQRTQQEDSAVYLCASSLGGQGVEQFFGPGTRLTVL.